This TCR beta chain was found in a study of identical twins. The study's findings and limits: Weaker excess twin sharing was seen among beta out-of-frame sequences. Findings depended on cross-sectional statistics rather than tracking the same donors. In cord blood, abundant beta clonotypes had fewer insertions; memory showed no trend.

As concerns this clonotype: The antigen is unknown.

The CDR3 totals 17 residues. Looked up from germline, CDR1 is SEHNR and CDR2 is FQNEAQ (reference sequence). Trimming stripped 2 bases from V and 2 bases from J, with 13 bases between. MiXCR, applied by TCRdb to the 5' RACE reads, yields one record per CDR3 protein. Among 700,000 or so distinct CDR3 sequences, about 20% were seen once, and the ten largest hold approximately 4.3%. This same sample was also taken into another study, of T cells expressing NK-cell markers.

The sample comprised PBMCs. The chain uses TRBV7-9 and TRBJ2-6; unclear D gene. This clonotype was obtained from a woman aged 18-29 years in good health. CDR3 bases: TGTGCCAGCAGCTTACTTCGGCGAGGTACTGGGGCCAACGTCCTGACTTTC. Translated, it gives CASSLLRRGTGANVLTF.